This T cell receptor beta chain originates from a study of T-cell memory formation after mild COVID-19. Study findings and constraints: Memory from before infection featured some responding clones, which suggests cross-reactive memory joined. Contracting CD8+ clones were enriched in EMRA, CD4+ mainly in CM and EM.

Each CDR3 protein is one row after TCRdb ran MiXCR on the 5' RACE reads. The sample consists of roughly 89,000 distinct CDR3 sequences, less than 15% of them appearing once. The CDR3 is made up of 16 amino acids. CDR1 is SGDLS and CDR2 is YYNGEE in the germline V gene. V lost 3 bases, J lost 1 base, and 17 bases lay in between. Ten or more counts support this clonotype. Its antigen remains unidentified. The receptor comes from an adult woman who had mild COVID-19 (a few samples of this study predate the infection). Cell type and time point are not known. V and J are TRBV9 and TRBJ2-7, with a tentative D call TRBD2 (5 bases). Sequencing was done on a sample of PBMCs or a T cell subset sorted from them (not recorded which). CDR3 in amino acids: CASSGDSTTGSYEQYF. CDR3 sequence (DNA): TGTGCCAGCAGCGGGGATTCGACAACGGGGTCCTACGAGCAGTACTTC.